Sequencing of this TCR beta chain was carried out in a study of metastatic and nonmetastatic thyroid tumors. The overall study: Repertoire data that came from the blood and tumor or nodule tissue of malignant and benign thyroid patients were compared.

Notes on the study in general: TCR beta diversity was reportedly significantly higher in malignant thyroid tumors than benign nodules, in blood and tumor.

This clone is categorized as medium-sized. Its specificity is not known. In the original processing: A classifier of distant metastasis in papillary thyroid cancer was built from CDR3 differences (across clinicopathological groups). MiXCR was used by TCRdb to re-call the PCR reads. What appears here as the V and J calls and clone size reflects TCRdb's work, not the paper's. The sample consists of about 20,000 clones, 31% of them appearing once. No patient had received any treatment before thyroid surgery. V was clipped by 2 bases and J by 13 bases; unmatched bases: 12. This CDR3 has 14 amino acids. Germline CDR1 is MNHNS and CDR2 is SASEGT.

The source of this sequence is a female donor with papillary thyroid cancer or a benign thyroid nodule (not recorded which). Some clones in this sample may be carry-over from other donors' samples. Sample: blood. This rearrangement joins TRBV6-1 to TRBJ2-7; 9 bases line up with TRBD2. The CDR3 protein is CASSEPPLGLAGYF. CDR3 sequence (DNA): TGTGCCAGCAGTGAACCGCCCCTGGGACTAGCAGGTTACTTC.